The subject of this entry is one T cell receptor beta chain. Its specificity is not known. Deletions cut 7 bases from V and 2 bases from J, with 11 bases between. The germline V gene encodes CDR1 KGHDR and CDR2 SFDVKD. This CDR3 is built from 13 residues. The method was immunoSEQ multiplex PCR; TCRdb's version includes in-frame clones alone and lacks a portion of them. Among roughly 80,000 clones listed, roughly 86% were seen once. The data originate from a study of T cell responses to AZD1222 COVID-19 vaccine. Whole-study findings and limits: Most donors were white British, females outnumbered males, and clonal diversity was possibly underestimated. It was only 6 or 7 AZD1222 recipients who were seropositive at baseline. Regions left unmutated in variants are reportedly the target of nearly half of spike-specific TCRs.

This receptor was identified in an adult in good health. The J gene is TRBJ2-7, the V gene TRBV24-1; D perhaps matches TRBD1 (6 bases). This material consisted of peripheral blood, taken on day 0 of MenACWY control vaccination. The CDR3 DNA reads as TGTGCCACCAGGGACAGCTTAGCCTACGAGCAGTACTTC. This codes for CATRDSLAYEQYF.